These 11 T cell receptor beta chains originate from one sample sequenced in a study of T cell changes during pregnancy in multiple sclerosis. TCRdb's table, derived via immunoSEQ multiplex PCR, lists solely in-frame clones and lacks some. The sample shows more than 35,000 clones, around 93% of them seen only once. The sequencing here drew on CD4+ T cells from peripheral blood mononuclear cells, taken in the third trimester of pregnancy. Every receptor here comes from a female donor in good health, enrolled as a control in a pregnancy study.

The gene calls are TRBV4-1 and TRBJ2-6; D remains ambiguous. Germline CDR1 reads MGHRA; CDR2 reads YSYEKL. CDR3 size: 15 residues. Trimming took off 1 base at V and 1 base at J, with 5 bases between the two ends. The CDR3 DNA follows: TGCGCCAGCAGCCAAGTAAAATCTGGGGCCAACGTCCTGACTTTC. Encoded protein: CASSQVKSGANVLTF.

V and J are TRBV7-3 and TRBJ2-1; D possibly corresponds to TRBD2 (7 bases). This CDR3 has 13 residues. In germline, CDR1 is SGHTA, CDR2 FQGTGA. Trimming removed 2 bases from V and 9 bases from J, with 11 bases in between. In DNA, the CDR3 is TGTGCCAGCAGCTTAGAGGGGGGGGGTGAGCAGTTCTTC. It translates to CASSLEGGGEQFF.

V gene TRBV14 combines with J gene TRBJ2-3, with TRBD2 matching 7 bases. Germline values: CDR1 SGHDN, CDR2 FVKESK. With 0 bases clipped from V and 11 bases from J, the junction kept 5 bases outside the gene matches. The CDR3 sequence is 13 residues long. The CDR3 DNA reads as TGTGCCAGCAGCCAAGAACGGTCGGGAGGGCAGTATTTT. Protein: CASSQERSGGQYF.

This clone came up once. The chain recombines TRBV5-5 with TRBJ2-5; D possibly corresponds to TRBD1 (6 bases). V lost 4 bases, J lost 5 bases, and 12 bases lay in between. The germline V gene has CDR1 SGHKS and CDR2 YYEKEE (reference sequence). The CDR3 length is 13 residues. The CDR3 region has the DNA TGTGCCAGCAGCGCCACAGGGTTGGAGACCCAGTACTTC. It yields the protein CASSATGLETQYF.

This clone showed up just once. J is TRBJ1-6 and V is TRBV28; 9 positions agree with TRBD1. The germline V gene has CDR1 MDHEN and CDR2 SYDVKM. The CDR3 spans 16 residues. V lost 6 bases, J lost 4 bases, and 7 bases stayed unmatched. The CDR3 sequence is CASRGRDRAYNSPLHF. CDR3 DNA sequence: TGTGCCAGCAGGGGCCGGGACAGGGCTTATAATTCACCCCTCCACTTT. The variable domain in full, completed from reference TRBV28 and TRBJ1-6, reads DVKVTQSSRYLVKRTGEKVFLECVQDMDHENMFWYRQDPGLGLRLIYFSYDVKMKEKGDIPEGYSVSREKKERFSLILESASTNQTSMYLCASRGRDRAYNSPLHFGNGTRLTVT.

This clone appeared a few times. V usage is TRBV5-1 and J usage is TRBJ1-2; D is possibly TRBD1 (6 bases). This CDR3 is built from 15 residues. In germline, CDR1 is SGHRS, CDR2 YFSETQ. Trimming shortened V by 4 bases and J by 5 bases, and 18 bases separated the two germline ends. The CDR3: CASSKGQQMGYGYTF. CDR3 bases: TGCGCCAGCAGCAAGGGACAACAGATGGGATATGGCTACACCTTC.

This chain joins TRBV27 and TRBJ1-1; D is undetermined. Deletions cut 2 bases from V and 0 bases from J, with 28 bases between. Germline CDR1 and CDR2: MNHEY and SMNVEV (reference sequence). This CDR3 has 21 amino acids. The CDR3 DNA follows: TGTGCCAGCAGTTTAGAGTGTGTATCTGGGTTACCCGCGGGCATGAACACTGAAGCTTTCTTT. It translates to CASSLECVSGLPAGMNTEAFF.

The gene calls are TRBV18 and TRBJ2-5; 10 nucleotides agree with TRBD2. The V segment lost 0 bases and the J segment 5 bases; nucleotides outside the gene matches: 6. This CDR3 region has 16 residues. Germline V gives CDR1 KGHSH, CDR2 LQKENI. In DNA form, the CDR3 reads TGTGCCAGCTCACCACCGAAGCGGGGGGGCTCGGAGACCCAGTACTTC. As protein: CASSPPKRGGSETQYF.

CDR3 in amino acids: CASSLAVAHNEQFF. DNA of the CDR3: TGTGCCAGCAGCTTAGCAGTAGCCCACAATGAGCAGTTCTTC. The chain has TRBV7-3 and TRBJ2-1; D unresolved. Trimming cost V 2 bases and J 5 bases, with 10 bases left between them. CDR3 length: 14 amino acids. CDR1 SGHTA and CDR2 FQGTGA come from the germline V gene.

V usage is TRBV18 and J usage is TRBJ2-2, with 11 bases lining up with TRBD1. The CDR3 spans 17 residues. J lost 3 bases, V lost 6 bases, and 9 bases had no gene match. Germline assignment: CDR1 KGHSH and CDR2 LQKENI. CDR3 sequence (DNA): TGTGCCAGCTCCCTATACGGACAGGGGGCCGACACCGGGGAGCTGTTTTTT. Its protein product is CASSLYGQGADTGELFF.

The J gene is TRBJ2-7, the V gene TRBV6-1; perhaps TRBD1 as D (6 bases). Germline loops: CDR1 MNHNS, CDR2 SASEGT. The CDR3 has 15 amino acids. V was pared by 0 bases and J by 2 bases, with 11 bases between. CDR3 protein: CASSEALTGTYEQYF. Here the CDR3 DNA reads TGTGCCAGCAGTGAAGCGCTGACAGGCACCTACGAGCAGTACTTC.